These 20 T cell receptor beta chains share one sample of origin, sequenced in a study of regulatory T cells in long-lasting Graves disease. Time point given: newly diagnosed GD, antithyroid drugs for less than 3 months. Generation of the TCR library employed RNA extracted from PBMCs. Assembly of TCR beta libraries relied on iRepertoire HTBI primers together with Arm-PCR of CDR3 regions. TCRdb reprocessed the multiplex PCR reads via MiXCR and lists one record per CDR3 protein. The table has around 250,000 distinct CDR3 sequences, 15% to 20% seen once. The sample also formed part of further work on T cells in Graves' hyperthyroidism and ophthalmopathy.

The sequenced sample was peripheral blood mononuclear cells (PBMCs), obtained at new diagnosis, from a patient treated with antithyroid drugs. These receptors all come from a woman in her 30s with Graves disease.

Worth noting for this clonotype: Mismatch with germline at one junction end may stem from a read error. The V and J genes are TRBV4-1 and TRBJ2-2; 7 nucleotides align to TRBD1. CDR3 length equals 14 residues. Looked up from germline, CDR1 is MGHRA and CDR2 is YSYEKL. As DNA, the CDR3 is TGCGCCAGCAGCCCGACAGGGAACTCCGGGGAGCTGTTTTTT. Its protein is CASSPTGNSGELFF.

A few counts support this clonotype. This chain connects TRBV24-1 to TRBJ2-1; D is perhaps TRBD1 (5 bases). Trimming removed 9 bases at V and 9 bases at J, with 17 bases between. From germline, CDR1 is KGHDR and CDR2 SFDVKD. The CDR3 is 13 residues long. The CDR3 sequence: CATQGSGTGEQFF. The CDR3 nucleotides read TGTGCCACCCAGGGCTCGGGCACAGGTGAGCAGTTCTTC.

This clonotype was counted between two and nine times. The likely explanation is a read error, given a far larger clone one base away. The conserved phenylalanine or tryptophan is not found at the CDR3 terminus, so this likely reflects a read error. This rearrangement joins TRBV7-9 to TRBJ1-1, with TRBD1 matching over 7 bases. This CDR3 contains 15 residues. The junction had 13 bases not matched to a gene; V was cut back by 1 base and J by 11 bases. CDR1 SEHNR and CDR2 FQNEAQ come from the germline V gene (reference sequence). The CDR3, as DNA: TGTGCCAGCAGCTTAGAAACAGGGGCAGGTAGAGTGGCTTTCTTA. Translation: CASSLETGAGRVAFL.

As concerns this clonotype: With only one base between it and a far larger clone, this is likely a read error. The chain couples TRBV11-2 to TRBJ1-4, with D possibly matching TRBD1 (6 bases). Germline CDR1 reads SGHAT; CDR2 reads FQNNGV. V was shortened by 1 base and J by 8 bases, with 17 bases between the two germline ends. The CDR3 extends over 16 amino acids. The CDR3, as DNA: TGTGCCAGCAGCTTAGGACAGGCTAAGGACGTCGAAAAACTGTTTTTT. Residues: CASSLGQAKDVEKLFF.

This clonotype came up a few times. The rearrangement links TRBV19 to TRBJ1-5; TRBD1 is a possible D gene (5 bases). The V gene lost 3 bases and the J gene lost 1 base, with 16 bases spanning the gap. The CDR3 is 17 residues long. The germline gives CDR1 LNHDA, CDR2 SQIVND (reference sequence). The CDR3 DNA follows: TGTGCCAGTAGTATTCCAGGGTTTTTAGGGAGCAATCAGCCCCAGCATTTT. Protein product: CASSIPGFLGSNQPQHF.

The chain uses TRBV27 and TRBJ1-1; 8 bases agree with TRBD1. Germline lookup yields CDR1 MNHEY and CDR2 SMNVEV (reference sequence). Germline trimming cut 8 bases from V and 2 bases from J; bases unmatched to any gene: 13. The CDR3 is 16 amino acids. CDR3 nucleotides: TGTGCCAGCGGTTCACAATCGACAGGGGTAAACACTGAAGCTTTCTTT. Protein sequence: CASGSQSTGVNTEAFF.

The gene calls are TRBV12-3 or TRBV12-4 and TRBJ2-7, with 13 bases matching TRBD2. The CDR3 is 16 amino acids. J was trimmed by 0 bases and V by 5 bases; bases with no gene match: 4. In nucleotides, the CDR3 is TGTGCCAGCAGTACCGGGACTAGCGGGGCCTCCTACGAGCAGTACTTC. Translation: CASSTGTSGASYEQYF.

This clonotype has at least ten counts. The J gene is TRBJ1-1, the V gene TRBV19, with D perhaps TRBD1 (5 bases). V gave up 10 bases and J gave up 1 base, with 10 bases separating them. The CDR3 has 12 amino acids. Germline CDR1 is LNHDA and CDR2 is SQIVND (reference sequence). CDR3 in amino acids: CATQTANTEAFF. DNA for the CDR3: TGTGCCACCCAGACAGCGAACACTGAAGCTTTCTTT.

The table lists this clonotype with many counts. The CDR3 is CSATRLGRGDTQYF. The CDR3, as DNA: TGCAGTGCTACCCGTTTAGGCAGGGGAGATACGCAGTATTTT. This chain connects TRBV20-1 to TRBJ2-3, with D possibly being TRBD1 (6 bases). Germline CDR1 reads DFQATT; CDR2 reads SNEGSKA (reference sequence). CDR3 length equals 14 residues. V dropped 4 bases and J dropped 5 bases, with 16 bases sitting between them.

The CDR3 nucleotides read TGTGCCAGCAGTGAACATTTCGACACTGAAGCTTTCTTT. It is translated as CASSEHFDTEAFF. V usage is TRBV6-2 or TRBV6-3 and J usage is TRBJ1-1; D remains unclear. The germline CDR1 and CDR2 sequences are MNHEY and SVGEGT. V dropped 5 bases and J dropped 3 bases, with 10 bases sitting between them. This CDR3 has 13 amino acids.

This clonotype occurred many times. In DNA form, the CDR3 reads TGCAGTGCAAAGCGGCGGAACACCGGGGAGCTGTTTTTT. Amino acids: CSAKRRNTGELFF. The chain employs TRBV20-1 and TRBJ2-2; maybe TRBD2 (5 bases). This CDR3 is 13 amino acids long. The V end lost 6 bases, the J end lost 1 base, and 9 bases lay between the germline ends. Germline loops: CDR1 DFQATT, CDR2 SNEGSKA (reference sequence).

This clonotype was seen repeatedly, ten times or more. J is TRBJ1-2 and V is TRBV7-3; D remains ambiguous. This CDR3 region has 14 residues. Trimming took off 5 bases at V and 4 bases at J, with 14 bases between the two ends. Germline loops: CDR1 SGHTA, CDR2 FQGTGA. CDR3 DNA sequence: TGTGCCAGCAGCCCTGGGCCCGACCCCTATGGCTACACCTTC. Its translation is CASSPGPDPYGYTF.

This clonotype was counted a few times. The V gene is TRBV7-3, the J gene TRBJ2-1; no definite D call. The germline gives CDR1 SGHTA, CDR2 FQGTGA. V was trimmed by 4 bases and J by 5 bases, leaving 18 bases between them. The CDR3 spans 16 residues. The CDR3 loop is CASSSGRAGDNNEQFF. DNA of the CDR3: TGTGCCAGCAGCTCCGGTAGGGCCGGAGACAACAATGAGCAGTTCTTC.

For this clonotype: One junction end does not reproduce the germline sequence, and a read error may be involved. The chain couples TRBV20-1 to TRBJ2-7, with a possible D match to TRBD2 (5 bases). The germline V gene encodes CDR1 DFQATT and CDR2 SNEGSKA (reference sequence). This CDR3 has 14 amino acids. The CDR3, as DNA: TGCAGTGCTAGATCCGGGGTTAGCTCCCACGAGCAGTACTTC. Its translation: CSARSGVSSHEQYF.

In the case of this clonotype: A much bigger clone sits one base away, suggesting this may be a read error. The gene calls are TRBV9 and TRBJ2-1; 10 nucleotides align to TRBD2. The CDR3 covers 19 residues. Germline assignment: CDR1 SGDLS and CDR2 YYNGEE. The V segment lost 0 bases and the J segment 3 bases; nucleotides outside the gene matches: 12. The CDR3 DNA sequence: TGTGCCAGCAGCGTAGCCTCCTCTCGTGAGCGGGGGGGCTACAATGAGCAGTTCTTC. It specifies CASSVASSRERGGYNEQFF.

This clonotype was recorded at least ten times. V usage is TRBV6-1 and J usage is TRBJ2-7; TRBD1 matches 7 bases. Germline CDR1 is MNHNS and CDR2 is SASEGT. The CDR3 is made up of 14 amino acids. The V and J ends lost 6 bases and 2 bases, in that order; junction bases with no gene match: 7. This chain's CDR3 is CASRDTGATYEQYF. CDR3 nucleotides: TGTGCCAGCAGGGATACAGGGGCGACCTACGAGCAGTACTTC.

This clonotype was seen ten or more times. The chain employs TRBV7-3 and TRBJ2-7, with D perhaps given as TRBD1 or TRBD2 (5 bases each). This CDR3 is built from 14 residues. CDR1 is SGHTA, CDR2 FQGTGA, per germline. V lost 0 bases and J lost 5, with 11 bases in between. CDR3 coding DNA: TGTGCCAGCAGCTTAACTTCGGGGCCCAACGAGCAGTACTTC. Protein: CASSLTSGPNEQYF.

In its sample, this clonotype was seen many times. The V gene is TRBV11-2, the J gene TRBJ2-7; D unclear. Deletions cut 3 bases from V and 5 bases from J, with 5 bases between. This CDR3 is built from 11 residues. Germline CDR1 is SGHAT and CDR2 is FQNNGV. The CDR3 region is CASSFADEQYF. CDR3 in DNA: TGTGCCAGCAGCTTCGCGGACGAGCAGTACTTC.

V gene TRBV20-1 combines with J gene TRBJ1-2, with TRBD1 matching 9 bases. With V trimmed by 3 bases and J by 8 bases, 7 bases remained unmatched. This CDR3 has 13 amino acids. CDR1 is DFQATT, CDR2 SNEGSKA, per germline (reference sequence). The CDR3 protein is CSASLGQGSGYTF. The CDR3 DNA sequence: TGCAGTGCTAGTCTGGGACAGGGTTCCGGCTACACCTTC.

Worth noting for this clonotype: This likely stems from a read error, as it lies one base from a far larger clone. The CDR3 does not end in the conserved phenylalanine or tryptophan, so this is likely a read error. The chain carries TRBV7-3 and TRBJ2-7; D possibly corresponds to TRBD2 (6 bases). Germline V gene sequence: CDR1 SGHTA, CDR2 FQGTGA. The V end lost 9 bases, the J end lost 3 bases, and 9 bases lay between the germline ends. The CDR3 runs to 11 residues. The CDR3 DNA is TGTGCCAGTTCTAGCGACTACGAGCAGTACCTC. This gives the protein CASSSDYEQYL.